Below, one T cell receptor beta chain is given with its context. The CDR3 totals 15 residues. Germline V gives CDR1 SGHRS, CDR2 YFSETQ. With 4 bases clipped from V and 2 bases from J, the junction kept 7 bases outside the gene matches. These data are taken from a study of blood T cells in healthy people across ages. Together with a sample-barcoded 5' primer, a J-beta primer mix was included in a second PCR lasting about 7 to 11 cycles. TCRdb analysed the 5' RACE reads with MiXCR anew, one entry per CDR3 protein. Of almost 1 million distinct CDR3 sequences in the sample, roughly half were seen once. Sequences were obtained from blood. This chain connects TRBV5-1 to TRBJ2-3, with 7 bases aligning to TRBD2. The TCR was taken from a woman in her fifties or sixties in good health. The CDR3 spells CASSGLADHTDTQYF. DNA of the CDR3: TGCGCCAGCAGCGGTCTAGCGGACCACACAGATACGCAGTATTTT.